The 12 T cell receptor beta chains reported below all come from one sample, sequenced in a study of long-term antiretroviral therapy in people with HIV. At survey level, the immunoSEQ assay was run in its v3.0 version. Only in-frame clones appear in the TCRdb table, and some are missing; sequencing was by immunoSEQ multiplex PCR. This table has around 15,000 clones, approximately 90% appearing once. Sample: unsorted PBMCs, taken 0.6 years after starting antiretroviral therapy. Receptor source: a middle-aged woman with HIV.

The chain combines TRBV18 with TRBJ1-1; 10 bases are shared with TRBD1. The CDR3 extends over 18 amino acids. Germline lookup yields CDR1 KGHSH and CDR2 LQKENI. Germline trimming cut 4 bases from V and 6 bases from J; bases unmatched to any gene: 17. In DNA form, the CDR3 reads TGTGCCAGCTCACGAACCCTTGGACAGGGGGGGAAAAACGCTGAAGCTTTCTTT. It specifies CASSRTLGQGGKNAEAFF.

This chain links TRBV30 with TRBJ1-1; a weak D match, TRBD1 (5 bases). The CDR3 length is 12 residues. Trimming removed 2 bases at V and 9 bases at J, with 13 bases between. Germline V CDR1 and CDR2: GTSNPN, SVGIG (reference sequence). CDR3 residues: CAWSLISGQAFF. The CDR3 nucleotides read TGTGCCTGGAGTCTCATATCGGGACAAGCTTTCTTT.

This chain connects TRBV10-3 to TRBJ1-1; the match to TRBD1 covers 10 bases. Losses at the gene ends were 4 bases for V and 3 bases for J; bases not matched to a gene: 2. This CDR3 contains 14 residues. Germline-derived CDR1 and CDR2 are ENHRY and SYGVKD. CDR3 sequence (DNA): TGTGCCATCAGTGTGGGACAGGGGCACACTGAAGCTTTCTTT. Protein product: CAISVGQGHTEAFF.

This chain joins TRBV7-8 and TRBJ2-5; 9 bases align to TRBD2. Unmatched junction bases numbered 10, after V lost 0 bases and J lost 5 bases. Looked up from germline, CDR1 is SGHVS and CDR2 is FQNEAQ. This CDR3 spans 17 amino acids. CDR3 nucleotide sequence: TGTGCCAGCAGCTTAGCGGGGGTAGCGGGGGACGGGGAGACCCAGTACTTC. This encodes CASSLAGVAGDGETQYF.

The rearrangement links TRBV5-1 to TRBJ1-1, with no clear D. The V gene's germline CDR1 is SGHRS and CDR2 YFSETQ. The CDR3 length is 14 residues. V lost 0 bases, J lost 4 bases, and 10 bases lay in between. The CDR3 reads CASSLDSAGTEAFF. CDR3 nucleotides: TGCGCCAGCAGCTTGGACAGCGCCGGCACTGAAGCTTTCTTT.

This clone was detected once. The V gene is TRBV5-1, the J gene TRBJ1-5; D perhaps matches TRBD1 (5 bases). Germline CDR1 SGHRS, CDR2 YFSETQ. This CDR3 has 14 amino acids. V was shortened by 0 bases and J by 2 bases, with 6 bases between the two germline ends. Here the CDR3 reads CASSLGGGNQPQHF. CDR3 DNA: TGCGCCAGCAGCTTGGGGGGGGGCAATCAGCCCCAGCATTTT.

This chain joins TRBV6-5 and TRBJ1-5; no clear D gene. The CDR3 extends over 14 amino acids. CDR1 is MNHEY and CDR2 is SVGAGI in the germline V gene. The germline V and J ends were trimmed by 5 bases and 6 bases, with 14 bases remaining between them. The CDR3 nucleotides read TGTGCCAGCAGTGAATGGGGTCTGGGTCAGCCCCAGCATTTT. Its translation is CASSEWGLGQPQHF.

V and J are TRBV18 and TRBJ1-2, with D tentatively TRBD1 (6 bases). Germline CDR1 reads KGHSH; CDR2 reads LQKENI. V lost 0 bases to trimming and J lost 7 bases, with 21 bases between them. The CDR3 sequence is 17 residues long. The CDR3 DNA is TGTGCCAGCTCACCACCGGGACAAGGTCGAGCCGCTACTGGCTACACCTTC. Its translation is CASSPPGQGRAATGYTF.

This CDR3 reads CASSRVFTDTQYF. The CDR3 DNA is TGTGCCAGCAGTAGAGTTTTCACAGATACGCAGTATTTT. This chain connects TRBV6-5 to TRBJ2-3; D not resolved. Trimming took off 5 bases at V and 2 bases at J, with 8 bases between the two ends. Germline V CDR1 and CDR2: MNHEY, SVGAGI. This CDR3 is 13 amino acids long.

This clone was observed a few times. The J gene is TRBJ1-5, the V gene TRBV6-6; TRBD1 agrees at 9 bases. V lost 0 bases, J lost 6 bases, and 3 bases stayed unmatched. Germline V CDR1 and CDR2: MNHNY, SVGAGI (reference sequence). The CDR3 spans 15 residues. CDR3 protein: CASSYSGTGSQPQHF. CDR3 DNA sequence: TGTGCCAGCAGTTACTCTGGGACAGGGAGTCAGCCCCAGCATTTT.

The chain joins TRBV7-9 to TRBJ2-7; D gene ambiguous. Germline loops: CDR1 SEHNR, CDR2 FQNEAQ (reference sequence). CDR3 length equals 14 residues. V was trimmed by 11 bases and J by 1 base, leaving 18 bases between them. Here the CDR3 reads CAGPRNHMSYEQYF. Here the CDR3 DNA reads TGTGCCGGCCCACGAAACCATATGTCCTACGAGCAGTACTTC. Full variable domain (outside the CDR3, taken from reference TRBV7-9 and TRBJ2-7): DTGVSQNPRHKITKRGQNVTFRCDPISEHNRLYWYRQTLGQGPEFLTYFQNEAQLEKSRLLSDRFSAERPKGSFSTLEIQRTEQGDSAMYLCAGPRNHMSYEQYFGPGTRLTVT.

The chain recombines TRBV30 with TRBJ2-5, with TRBD2 identical over 13 bases. The CDR3 runs 15 residues. Trimming cost V 5 bases and J 5 bases; bases outside gene matches: 8. Germline CDR1 is GTSNPN and CDR2 is SVGIG (reference sequence). The CDR3 DNA is TGTGCCTGGGGAACTAGCGGGGGGGCCTGGGAGACCCAGTACTTC. Protein product: CAWGTSGGAWETQYF.